The T cell receptor (beta chain) under discussion was sequenced for a study of CD8 T cells in Susac syndrome. Negative isolation yielded CD4+ and CD8+ T cells, and FACS enriched TEMRA cells. This clonotype was counted a few times. Its antigen is not known. RNA, at roughly 0.45 to 1 ug, was reverse transcribed with random hexamers. MiXCR, applied by TCRdb to the immunoSEQ multiplex PCR reads, yields one record per CDR3 protein. Here the sample spans 140,000 to 150,000 distinct CDR3 sequences, 95% being singletons. Study-wide points: The TCR sequencing and HLA analysis in the study involved a relatively small number of individuals, as the study acknowledged.

With 1 base removed from V and 0 bases from J, the gap between germline ends came to 13 bases. CDR1 is MGHRA, CDR2 YSYEKL, per germline. CDR3 size: 17 residues. Sequencing used CD4+ T cells from PBMCs. This TCR derives from a human donor with multiple sclerosis. This sequence joins TRBV4-1 and TRBJ2-1, with D possibly being TRBD1 or TRBD2 (6 bases each). CDR3 DNA sequence: TGCGCCAGCAGCCAAGGAGGGGGGCGGAGCTCCTACAATGAGCAGTTCTTC. Amino acid sequence: CASSQGGGRSSYNEQFF.